The next 10 T cell receptor beta chains were all read from a single sample in a study of T cells after yellow fever vaccination. TCRdb itself ran the 5' RACE reads through MiXCR, one entry per CDR3 protein. The sample records about 500,000 distinct CDR3 sequences, about a sixth being singletons. The source material was PBMCs, sampled about 5 days after the first yellow fever vaccination. The source of these receptors is a man aged 18 to 29 who received the YFV17D yellow fever vaccine.

The chain is built from TRBV6-2 or TRBV6-3 and TRBJ2-3; the D gene is possibly TRBD2 (5 bases). This CDR3 contains 13 residues. Germline assignment: CDR1 MNHEY and CDR2 SVGEGT. V was shortened by 8 bases and J by 4 bases, with 13 bases between the two germline ends. CDR3 in DNA: TGTGCCAGCTTAACATGGGGAGCAGATACGCAGTATTTT. Amino acids: CASLTWGADTQYF.

This clonotype was recorded a few times. This chain uses TRBV5-1 with TRBJ2-5, with D perhaps matching TRBD1 or TRBD2 (5 bases each). The CDR3 totals 13 residues. Germline-derived CDR1 and CDR2 are SGHRS and YFSETQ. V gave up 7 bases and J gave up 5 bases, with 15 bases separating them. In DNA form, the CDR3 reads TGCGCCAGCTCAACGACTAAGGGGGAGACCCAGTACTTC. This encodes CASSTTKGETQYF.

This chain joins TRBV9 and TRBJ2-1; 8 nucleotides agree with TRBD2. The germline CDR1 and CDR2 sequences are SGDLS and YYNGEE. V gave up 2 bases and J gave up 7 bases; unmatched junction bases: 5. This CDR3 comprises 14 residues. CDR3 in amino acids: CASSVSGAMNEQFF. Here the CDR3 DNA reads TGTGCCAGCAGCGTTAGCGGGGCGATGAATGAGCAGTTCTTC.

This chain connects TRBV7-9 to TRBJ2-7, with no clear D. Germline values: CDR1 SEHNR, CDR2 FQNEAQ (reference sequence). The CDR3 spans 14 residues. Trimming pared 5 bases from V and 2 bases from J, leaving 13 bases between. For the CDR3, the DNA is TGTGCCAGCAGCACCTCACAGAACACCTACGAGCAGTACTTC. Translation gives CASSTSQNTYEQYF.

The chain combines TRBV2 with TRBJ2-1, with 9 nucleotides matching TRBD2. From germline, CDR1 is SNHLY and CDR2 FYNNEI. CDR3 length equals 14 residues. Losses at the gene ends were 6 bases for V and 7 bases for J; bases not matched to a gene: 7. The CDR3 region has the DNA TGTGCCAGCAGACTAGCGGGTCGGGCAAATGAGCAGTTCTTC. This encodes CASRLAGRANEQFF.

This clonotype was seen a handful of times. The chain joins TRBV6-1 to TRBJ1-5, with 7 bases that match TRBD1. The CDR3 has 16 residues. Germline V CDR1 and CDR2: MNHNS, SASEGT. Trimming cost V 6 bases and J 3 bases; bases outside gene matches: 11. CDR3 DNA sequence: TGTGCCAGCAGCCCCCTAACAGGGGCCCTCAATCAGCCCCAGCATTTT. The encoded protein is CASSPLTGALNQPQHF.

In this sample, this clonotype turned up a few times. The gene calls are TRBV7-8 and TRBJ2-7, with TRBD2 matching over 11 bases. V dropped 3 bases and J dropped 3; count of bases not matched to a gene: 4. This CDR3 has 15 amino acids. Per the germline V gene, CDR1 is SGHVS and CDR2 is FQNEAQ. CDR3 bases: TGTGCCAGCAGCTTCGGGACTAGCGGACTCTACGAGCAGTACTTC. The encoded protein is CASSFGTSGLYEQYF.

The chain joins TRBV7-9 to TRBJ2-3, with 8 nucleotides matching TRBD1. CDR3 size: 15 residues. The trim removed 5 bases at V and 2 bases at J, leaving 6 bases unmatched. CDR1 SEHNR and CDR2 FQNEAQ come from the germline V gene (reference sequence). DNA of the CDR3: TGTGCCAGCAGCCCCCGGACAGGGACCACAGATACGCAGTATTTT. Its protein product is CASSPRTGTTDTQYF.

This clonotype was recorded many times. The chain couples TRBV7-9 to TRBJ2-3; D not resolved. From germline, CDR1 is SEHNR and CDR2 FQNEAQ (reference sequence). This CDR3 is built from 14 residues. V was cut by 1 base and J by 0 bases, with 5 bases left in between. CDR3 bases: TGTGCCAGCAGCTTAGACGTCAGCACAGATACGCAGTATTTT. It encodes CASSLDVSTDTQYF.

In its sample, this clonotype was seen a few times. This chain links TRBV12-3 or TRBV12-4 with TRBJ2-3; 8 bases are shared with TRBD2. V lost 3 bases to trimming and J lost 2 bases; unmatched junction nucleotides: 7. This CDR3 has 16 residues. CDR3 sequence reads: CASSLRRGAYTDTQYF. Here the CDR3 DNA reads TGTGCCAGCAGTTTGAGGCGGGGGGCATACACAGATACGCAGTATTTT.